Below, 28 T cell receptor beta chains from the same sample are listed, as sequenced in a study of cytomegalovirus exposure and HLA in healthy donors. With 60 Vbeta and 13 Jbeta primers, the PCR was carried out. Profiled with immunoSEQ multiplex PCR; TCRdb holds only in-frame clones, not every one. The profile shows about 230,000 clones, around 83% of them singletons. Sequenced sample: PBMCs. These receptor sequences come from a girl aged 2-10 years in good health and CMV-seronegative.

This rearrangement joins TRBV6-6 to TRBJ2-3, with a weak D call TRBD1 (5 bases). This CDR3 is built from 14 residues. Between the trimmed V and J ends, which lost 0 bases and 1 base, there was a span of 5 bases. The germline CDR1 and CDR2 sequences are MNHNY and SVGAGI (reference sequence). The CDR3 DNA is TGTGCCAGCAGTTACTCGACAGGCACAGATACGCAGTATTTT. Translation: CASSYSTGTDTQYF.

The V and J genes are TRBV2 and TRBJ2-5, with TRBD2 matching 7 bases. This CDR3 contains 16 residues. Germline CDR1 and CDR2: SNHLY and FYNNEI. After removal of 3 bases from V and 5 bases from J, the junction contained 12 bases not matched to a gene. CDR3 DNA: TGTGCCAGCAGTGAGGGCCAGCGGGGAGGGTACGAGACCCAGTACTTC. Encoded protein: CASSEGQRGGYETQYF.

J is TRBJ2-7 and V is TRBV19; D is unresolved. Per the germline V gene, CDR1 is LNHDA and CDR2 is SQIVND (reference sequence). V lost 1 base and J lost 5, with 12 bases in between. This CDR3 has 14 residues. The CDR3: CASSIGALADEQYF. In nucleotides, the CDR3 is TGTGCCAGTAGTATAGGAGCCCTGGCGGACGAGCAGTACTTC.

The V call is TRBV9, the J call TRBJ1-3; D possibly corresponds to TRBD1 (5 bases). Trimming took 3 bases from V and 1 from J, leaving 11 bases between them. In germline, CDR1 is SGDLS, CDR2 YYNGEE. The CDR3 spans 15 residues. This chain's CDR3 is CASSARDRSGNTIYF. The CDR3 DNA reads as TGTGCCAGCAGCGCCAGGGATAGGTCTGGAAACACCATATATTTT.

The chain couples TRBV30 to TRBJ2-7, with 12 nucleotides matching TRBD2. Germline lookup yields CDR1 GTSNPN and CDR2 SVGIG (reference sequence). CDR3 size: 14 residues. V shed 2 bases, J shed 6 bases, and the junction held 5 bases outside the gene matches. For the CDR3, the DNA is TGTGCCTGGAGTCCTAGCGGGGGGGTCTTCGAGCAGTACTTC. Translating gives CAWSPSGGVFEQYF.

The chain uses TRBV19 and TRBJ1-2; 7 bases align to TRBD1. The CDR3 is 12 amino acids. Germline loops: CDR1 LNHDA, CDR2 SQIVND (reference sequence). V lost 4 bases to trimming and J lost 4 bases; unmatched junction nucleotides: 0. The CDR3 coding sequence is TGTGCCAGTAGTACAGGGGGCTATGGCTACACCTTC. Its protein is CASSTGGYGYTF.

The V gene is TRBV10-1, the J gene TRBJ1-5; D is undetermined. Per germline, CDR1 WNHNN and CDR2 SYGVQD (reference sequence). CDR3 length equals 14 residues. V lost 7 bases and J 7 bases, leaving 17 bases between the germline ends. The CDR3 loop reads CASKNLRGNQPQHF. In DNA, the CDR3 is TGCGCCAGCAAGAACCTAAGAGGGAACCAGCCCCAGCATTTT.

This sequence joins TRBV10-3 and TRBJ1-1; D gene unclear. This CDR3 has 11 residues. The V gene lost 11 bases and the J gene lost 4 bases, with 11 bases spanning the gap. Germline CDR1 reads ENHRY; CDR2 reads SYGVKD. As DNA, the CDR3 is TGTGCCGTATCCCGCGGCACTGAAGCTTTCTTT. Amino acids: CAVSRGTEAFF.

Comment on this clone: One end of the junction varies from germline; a read error may be responsible. The chain is built from TRBV5-4 and TRBJ2-5; D perhaps matches TRBD2 (7 bases). The CDR3 length is 16 residues. Germline CDR1 reads SGHNT; CDR2 reads YYREEE (reference sequence). CDR3 nucleotides: TGTGCCAGCAGGTTGGGAGGGAGTGGACAGCAAGAGACCCAGTACTTC. This encodes CASRLGGSGQQETQYF.

The gene calls are TRBV5-1 and TRBJ2-4, with TRBD2 identical over 7 bases. J was trimmed by 0 bases and V by 5 bases; bases with no gene match: 5. The CDR3 runs to 15 residues. Germline V gene data show CDR1 as SGHRS and CDR2 as YFSETQ. CDR3 amino acids: CASRITGGAKNIQYF. Written as DNA, the CDR3 is TGCGCCAGCAGAATTACGGGAGGAGCCAAAAACATTCAGTACTTC.

The chain is built from TRBV2 and TRBJ2-3, with TRBD2 matching over 7 bases. This CDR3 is built from 15 residues. V trimming: 8 bases; J trimming: 3 bases; junction bases outside the gene matches: 11. Germline CDR1 SNHLY, CDR2 FYNNEI. CDR3 nucleotides: TGTGCCAGCCGAACGACTAGCATCCGGACAGATACGCAGTATTTT. It yields the protein CASRTTSIRTDTQYF.

The V gene is TRBV10-2, the J gene TRBJ1-4; D is perhaps TRBD1 (5 bases). The germline V gene encodes CDR1 WSHSY and CDR2 SAAADI. This CDR3 spans 14 amino acids. The ends were cut back, 4 bases at V and 5 bases at J, with 11 bases in the middle. The CDR3 sequence is CASSVGGVNEKLFF. CDR3 DNA sequence: TGCGCCAGCAGTGTCGGAGGGGTGAATGAAAAACTGTTTTTT.

The chain couples TRBV15 to TRBJ2-3, with 12 bases matching TRBD2. Germline V gene sequence: CDR1 LNHNV, CDR2 YYDKDF (reference sequence). Trimming took 8 bases from V and 4 from J; bases not matched to a gene: 13. There are 17 residues in the CDR3. The DNA for the CDR3 is TGTGCCACCGGGCCCGGGGGGCTAGCGGGGGGGGCAGATACGCAGTATTTT. It is translated as CATGPGGLAGGADTQYF.

J is TRBJ1-1 and V is TRBV18; D is uncertain. Between the trimmed V and J ends, which lost 3 bases and 1 base, there was a span of 9 bases. Germline V lookup: CDR1 KGHSH, CDR2 LQKENI. The length of the CDR3 is 14 residues. CDR3 DNA: TGTGCCAGCTCACCGAGCCTCTCGAACACTGAAGCTTTCTTT. Translated, it gives CASSPSLSNTEAFF.

V is TRBV7-6 and J is TRBJ2-3; a possible D gene is TRBD2 (6 bases). V shed 2 bases and J shed 4 bases, with 19 bases lying between them. The CDR3 length is 17 residues. CDR1 is SGHVS, CDR2 FNYEAQ, per germline. The CDR3 DNA is TGTGCCAGCAGCTTAAGAGGCGCGCCTAGCGATTCAGATACGCAGTATTTT. Translating it yields CASSLRGAPSDSDTQYF.

The chain couples TRBV2 to TRBJ2-4; D remains ambiguous. CDR3 length: 16 residues. Germline CDR1 and CDR2: SNHLY and FYNNEI. Trimming left V 6 bases short and J 1 base short, with 16 bases between. CDR3 sequence: CASRGQSDLAKNIQYF. The CDR3, as DNA: TGTGCCAGCAGAGGCCAATCAGACTTGGCCAAAAACATTCAGTACTTC. Combining the CDR3 with reference TRBV2 and TRBJ2-4 gives the whole variable domain EPEVTQTPSHQVTQMGQEVILRCVPISNHLYFYWYRQILGQKVEFLVSFYNNEISEKSEIFDDQFSVERPDGSNFTLKIRSTKLEDSAMYFCASRGQSDLAKNIQYFGAGTRLSVL.

The sample holds a few counts of this clone. The rearrangement uses TRBV27 and TRBJ2-1, with D possibly being TRBD2 (6 bases). CDR3 length: 14 residues. V lost 3 bases to trimming and J lost 2 bases, with 8 bases between them. Looked up from germline, CDR1 is MNHEY and CDR2 is SMNVEV (reference sequence). This chain's CDR3 is CASSFGGAYNEQFF. The CDR3 DNA is TGTGCCAGCAGTTTCGGGGGAGCCTACAATGAGCAGTTCTTC.

The V and J genes are TRBV6-1 and TRBJ1-6; 8 positions agree with TRBD1. CDR3 size: 16 residues. Looked up from germline, CDR1 is MNHNS and CDR2 is SASEGT. With V trimmed by 7 bases and J by 8 bases, 13 bases remained unmatched. CDR3 DNA: TGTGCCAGCATTGACAGGGGTCGAAGAGGGGATTCACCCCTCCACTTT. It codes for CASIDRGRRGDSPLHF.

The chain combines TRBV4-2 with TRBJ1-1; 9 bases are a match to TRBD1. Germline V gene lookup returns CDR1 LGHNA and CDR2 YNFKEQ. V dropped 3 bases and J dropped 3; count of bases not matched to a gene: 2. The CDR3 covers 14 residues. The CDR3 loop is CASSQDRGYTEAFF. The CDR3 region has the DNA TGTGCCAGCAGCCAGGACAGGGGTTACACTGAAGCTTTCTTT.

The chain carries TRBV7-3 and TRBJ2-2; the D gene is possibly TRBD1 (6 bases). Germline V CDR1 and CDR2: SGHTA, FQGTGA. The CDR3 is 14 residues long. The V and J ends lost 3 bases and 2 bases respectively, with 7 bases between them. In DNA form, the CDR3 reads TGTGCCAGCAGCTTGGGGGCCAACACCGGGGAGCTGTTTTTT. It yields the protein CASSLGANTGELFF.

The rearrangement uses TRBV7-9 and TRBJ2-7; possibly TRBD2 for D (6 bases). Germline CDR1 and CDR2: SEHNR and FQNEAQ (reference sequence). Trimming shortened V by 4 bases and J by 4 bases, and 17 bases separated the two germline ends. The CDR3 has 15 amino acids. The CDR3 coding sequence is TGTGCCAGCAGCTCCGGCCCTGGGGACTTGTACGAGCAGTACTTC. Its translation: CASSSGPGDLYEQYF.

This clone was observed once. V usage is TRBV6-5 and J usage is TRBJ2-2; D not certain. This CDR3 contains 10 residues. V lost 8 bases and J lost 8, with 6 bases in between. Germline lookup yields CDR1 MNHEY and CDR2 SVGAGI. CDR3 protein: CASEAGELFF. CDR3 in DNA: TGTGCCAGCGAAGCAGGGGAGCTGTTTTTT.

The rearrangement uses TRBV7-9 and TRBJ2-3, with D maybe TRBD2 (5 bases). V was clipped by 3 bases and J by 3 bases, with 16 bases between them. Germline CDR1 SEHNR, CDR2 FQNEAQ (reference sequence). The CDR3 loop spans 16 amino acids. The CDR3, as DNA: TGTGCCAGCAGCTTGCTTCGGGTCGGGGATACAGATACGCAGTATTTT. Amino acids: CASSLLRVGDTDTQYF.

The V and J genes are TRBV5-5 and TRBJ2-7, with a possible D match to TRBD2 (5 bases). The CDR3 is 15 residues long. The germline gives CDR1 SGHKS, CDR2 YYEKEE (reference sequence). Deletions cut 2 bases from V and 0 bases from J, with 12 bases between. CDR3 nucleotides: TGTGCCAGCAGCTTCGTGACGGGGAGCTCCTACGAGCAGTACTTC. It yields the protein CASSFVTGSSYEQYF.

V usage is TRBV29-1 and J usage is TRBJ2-3, with 8 bases lining up with TRBD1. With 4 bases clipped from V and 2 bases from J, the junction kept 5 bases outside the gene matches. CDR1 and CDR2 from the germline V gene are SQVTM and ANQGSEA. The CDR3 spans 14 residues. The CDR3 reads CSVARGPTTDTQYF. The DNA for the CDR3 is TGCAGCGTTGCCAGGGGGCCCACCACAGATACGCAGTATTTT.

The rearrangement uses TRBV11-2 and TRBJ2-7, with 8 positions matching TRBD1. The CDR3 is 15 amino acids. The germline CDR1 and CDR2 sequences are SGHAT and FQNNGV. V lost 4 bases to trimming and J lost 3 bases; unmatched junction nucleotides: 8. The CDR3 DNA sequence: TGTGCCAGCAGCTCCGCAGGGGGCCTAAACTACGAGCAGTACTTC. Protein product: CASSSAGGLNYEQYF.

This rearrangement joins TRBV5-1 to TRBJ1-1; TRBD1 might be the D (5 bases). This CDR3 contains 15 residues. Trimming removed 4 bases at V and 7 bases at J, with 20 bases between. The germline gives CDR1 SGHRS, CDR2 YFSETQ. CDR3 DNA sequence: TGCGCCAGCAGCCTTGGGGCAGGAGGGCAACTTGAAGCTTTCTTT. This codes for CASSLGAGGQLEAFF.

The chain joins TRBV7-6 to TRBJ1-1; D ambiguous. There are 17 residues in the CDR3. The germline V gene encodes CDR1 SGHVS and CDR2 FNYEAQ. The germline V and J ends were trimmed by 2 bases and 1 base, with 17 bases remaining between them. The CDR3 DNA sequence: TGTGCCAGCAGCTTAATCGGGGTCCGGGAGGGGAACACTGAAGCTTTCTTT. It translates to CASSLIGVREGNTEAFF.